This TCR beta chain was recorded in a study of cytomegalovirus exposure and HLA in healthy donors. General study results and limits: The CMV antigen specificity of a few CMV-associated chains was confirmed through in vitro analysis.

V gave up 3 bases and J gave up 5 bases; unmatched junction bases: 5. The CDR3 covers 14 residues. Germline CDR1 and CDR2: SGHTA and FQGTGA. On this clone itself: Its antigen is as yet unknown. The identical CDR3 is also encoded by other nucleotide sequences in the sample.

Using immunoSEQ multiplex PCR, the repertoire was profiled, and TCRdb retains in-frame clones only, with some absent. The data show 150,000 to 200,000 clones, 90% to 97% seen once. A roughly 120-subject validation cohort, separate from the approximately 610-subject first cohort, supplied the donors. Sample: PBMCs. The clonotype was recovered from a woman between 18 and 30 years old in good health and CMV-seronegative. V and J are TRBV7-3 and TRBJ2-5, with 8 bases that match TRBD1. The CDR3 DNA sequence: TGTGCCAGCAGCTTGGCAGGGGGCGGTGAGACCCAGTACTTC. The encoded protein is CASSLAGGGETQYF.